This T cell receptor (beta chain) emerged from a study of blood T cell repertoires in COVID-19. Overall study context: T cells, B-cell-depleted T cells, or PBMCs supplied cDNA or gDNA.

As processed by the authors: Reference gene primer amplification gave nucleated cell count estimates. TCRdb's table, derived via immunoSEQ multiplex PCR, lists solely in-frame clones and lacks some. V, J and clone size reflect that table, while D and trimming were determined from the DNA. This sample has 350,000 or so clones, with approximately 89% found just once. Unmatched junction bases numbered 9, after V lost 4 bases and J lost 4 bases. Germline loops: CDR1 MDHEN, CDR2 SYDVKM. This CDR3 region has 16 residues. The sample comprised peripheral blood. The sequence was collected from a woman aged 25 to 39 with COVID-19, enrolled during active disease. This chain links TRBV28 with TRBJ2-7, with TRBD2 identical over 11 bases. CDR3 in DNA: TGTGCCAGCAGTTACCGATTAAGACTAGCGGGGTACGAGCAGTACTTC. Protein: CASSYRLRLAGYEQYF.